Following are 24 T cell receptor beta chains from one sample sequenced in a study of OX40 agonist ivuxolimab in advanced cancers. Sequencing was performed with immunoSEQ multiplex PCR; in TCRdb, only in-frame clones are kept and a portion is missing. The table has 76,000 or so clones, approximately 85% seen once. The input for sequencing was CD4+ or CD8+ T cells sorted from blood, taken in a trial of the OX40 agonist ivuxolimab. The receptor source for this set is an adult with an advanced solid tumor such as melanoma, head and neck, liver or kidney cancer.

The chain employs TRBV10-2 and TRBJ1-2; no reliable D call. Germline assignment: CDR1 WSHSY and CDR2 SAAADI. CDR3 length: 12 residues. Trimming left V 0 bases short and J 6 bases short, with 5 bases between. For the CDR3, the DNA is TGCGCCAGCAGTGAGTCGGGCCATGGCTACACCTTC. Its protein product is CASSESGHGYTF.

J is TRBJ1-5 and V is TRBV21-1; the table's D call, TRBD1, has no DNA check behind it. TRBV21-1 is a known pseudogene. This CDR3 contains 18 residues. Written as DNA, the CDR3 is TGTGCCAGCAGCAAATTAAATCCGCGGACAGATAGCAATCAGCCCCAGCATTTT. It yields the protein CASSKLNPRTDSNQPQHF.

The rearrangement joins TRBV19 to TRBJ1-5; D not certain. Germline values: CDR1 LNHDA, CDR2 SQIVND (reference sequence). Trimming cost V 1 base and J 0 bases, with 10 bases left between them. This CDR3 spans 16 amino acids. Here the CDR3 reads CASSIGLPYSNQPQHF. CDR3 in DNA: TGTGCCAGTAGTATAGGACTTCCTTATAGCAATCAGCCCCAGCATTTT. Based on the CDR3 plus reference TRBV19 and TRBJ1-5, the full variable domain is DGGITQSPKYLFRKEGQNVTLSCEQNLNHDAMYWYRQDPGQGLRLIYYSQIVNDFQKGDIAEGYSVSREKKESFPLTVTSAQKNPTAFYLCASSIGLPYSNQPQHFGDGTRLSIL.

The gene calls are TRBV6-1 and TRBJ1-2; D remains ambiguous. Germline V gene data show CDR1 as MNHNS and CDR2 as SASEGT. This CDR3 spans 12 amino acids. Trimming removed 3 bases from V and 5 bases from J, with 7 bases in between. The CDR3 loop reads CASSDRRYGYTF. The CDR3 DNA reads TGTGCCAGCAGTGACAGGAGGTATGGCTACACCTTC.

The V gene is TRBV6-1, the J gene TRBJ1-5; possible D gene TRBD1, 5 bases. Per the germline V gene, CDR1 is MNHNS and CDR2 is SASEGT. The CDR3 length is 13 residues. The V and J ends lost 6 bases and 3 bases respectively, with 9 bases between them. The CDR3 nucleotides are TGTGCCAGCAGCGGGGACTTCAATCAGCCCCAGCATTTT. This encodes CASSGDFNQPQHF.

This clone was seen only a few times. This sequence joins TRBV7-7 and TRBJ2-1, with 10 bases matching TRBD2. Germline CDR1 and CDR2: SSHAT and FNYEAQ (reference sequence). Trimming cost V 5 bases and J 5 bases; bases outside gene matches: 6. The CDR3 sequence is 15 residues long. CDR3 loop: CASSVASGGHNEQFF. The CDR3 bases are TGTGCCAGCAGCGTGGCTAGCGGGGGTCACAATGAGCAGTTCTTC.

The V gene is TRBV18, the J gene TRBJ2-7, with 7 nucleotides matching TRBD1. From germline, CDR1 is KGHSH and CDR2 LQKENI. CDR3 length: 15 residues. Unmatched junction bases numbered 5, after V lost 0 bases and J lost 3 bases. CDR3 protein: CASSPPSGQLYEQYF. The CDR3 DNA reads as TGTGCCAGCTCACCACCTTCGGGACAGCTCTACGAGCAGTACTTC.

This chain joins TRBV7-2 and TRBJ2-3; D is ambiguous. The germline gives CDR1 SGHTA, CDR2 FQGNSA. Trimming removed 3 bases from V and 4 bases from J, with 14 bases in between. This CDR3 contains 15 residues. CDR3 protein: CASSLGLADADTQYF. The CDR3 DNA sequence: TGTGCCAGCAGCTTGGGCTTGGCCGACGCAGATACGCAGTATTTT.

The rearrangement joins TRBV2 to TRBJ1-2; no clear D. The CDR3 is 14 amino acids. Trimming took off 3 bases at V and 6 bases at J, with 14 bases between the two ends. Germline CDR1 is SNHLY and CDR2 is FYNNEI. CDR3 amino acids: CASSDGVVPDGYTF. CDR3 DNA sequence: TGTGCCAGCAGTGATGGGGTTGTGCCCGATGGCTACACCTTC. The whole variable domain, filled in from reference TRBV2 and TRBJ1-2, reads EPEVTQTPSHQVTQMGQEVILRCVPISNHLYFYWYRQILGQKVEFLVSFYNNEISEKSEIFDDQFSVERPDGSNFTLKIRSTKLEDSAMYFCASSDGVVPDGYTFGSGTRLTVV.

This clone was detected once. The CDR3 nucleotides read TGTGCCAGCAGCCAGACGGGATACGAGCAGTACTTC. This encodes CASSQTGYEQYF. The rearrangement links TRBV7-6 to TRBJ2-7; perhaps TRBD2 as D (5 bases). The CDR3 loop spans 12 amino acids. V was cut by 5 bases and J by 4 bases, with 9 bases left in between. From germline, CDR1 is SGHVS and CDR2 FNYEAQ.

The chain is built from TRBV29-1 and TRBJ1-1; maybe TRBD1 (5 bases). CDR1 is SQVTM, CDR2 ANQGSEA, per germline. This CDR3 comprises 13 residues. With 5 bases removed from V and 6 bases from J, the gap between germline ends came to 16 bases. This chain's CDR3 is CSVIRAQRAEAFF. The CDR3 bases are TGCAGCGTTATCAGGGCGCAAAGGGCTGAAGCTTTCTTT.

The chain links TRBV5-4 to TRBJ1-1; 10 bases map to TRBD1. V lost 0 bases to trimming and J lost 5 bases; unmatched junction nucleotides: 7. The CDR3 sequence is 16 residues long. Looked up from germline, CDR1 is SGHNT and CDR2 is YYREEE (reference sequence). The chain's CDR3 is CASSLVTGGGGTEAFF. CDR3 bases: TGTGCCAGCAGCTTGGTGACAGGGGGCGGGGGGACTGAAGCTTTCTTT.

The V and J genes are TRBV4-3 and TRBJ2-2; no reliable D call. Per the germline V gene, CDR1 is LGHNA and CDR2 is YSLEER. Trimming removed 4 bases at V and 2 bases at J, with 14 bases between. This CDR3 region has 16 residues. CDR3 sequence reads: CASSLHPTPNTGELFF. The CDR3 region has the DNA TGCGCCAGCAGCCTCCACCCGACACCCAACACCGGGGAGCTGTTTTTT.

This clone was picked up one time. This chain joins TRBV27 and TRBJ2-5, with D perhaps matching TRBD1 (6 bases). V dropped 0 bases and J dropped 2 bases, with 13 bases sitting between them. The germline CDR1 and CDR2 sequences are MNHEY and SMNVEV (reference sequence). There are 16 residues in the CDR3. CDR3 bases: TGTGCCAGCAGTTTATCCCTCACAGGGTGGCAAGAGACCCAGTACTTC. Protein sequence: CASSLSLTGWQETQYF.

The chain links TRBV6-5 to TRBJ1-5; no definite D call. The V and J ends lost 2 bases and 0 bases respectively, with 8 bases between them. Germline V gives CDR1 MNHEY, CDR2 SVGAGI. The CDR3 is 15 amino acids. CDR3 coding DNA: TGTGCCAGCAGTTACGCGCAGTCTAGCAATCAGCCCCAGCATTTT. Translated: CASSYAQSSNQPQHF.

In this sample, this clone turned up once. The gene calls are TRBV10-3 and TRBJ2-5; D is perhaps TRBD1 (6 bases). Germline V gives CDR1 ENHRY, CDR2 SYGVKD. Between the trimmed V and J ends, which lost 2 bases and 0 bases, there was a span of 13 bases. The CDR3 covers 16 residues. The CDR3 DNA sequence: TGTGCCATCAGTGAGGGGCCCGGGACAAACCAAGAGACCCAGTACTTC. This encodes CAISEGPGTNQETQYF.

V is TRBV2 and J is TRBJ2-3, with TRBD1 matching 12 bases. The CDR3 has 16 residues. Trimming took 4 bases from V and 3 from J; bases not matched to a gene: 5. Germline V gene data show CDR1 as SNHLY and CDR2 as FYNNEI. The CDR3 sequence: CASSGGQGAGTDTQYF. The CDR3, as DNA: TGTGCCAGCAGTGGGGGACAGGGGGCGGGTACAGATACGCAGTATTTT.

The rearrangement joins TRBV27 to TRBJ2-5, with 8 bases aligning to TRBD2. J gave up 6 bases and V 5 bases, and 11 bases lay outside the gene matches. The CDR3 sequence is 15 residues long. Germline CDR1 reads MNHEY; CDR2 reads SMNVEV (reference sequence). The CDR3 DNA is TGTGCCAGCAGTCCCCTGGAAGCGGGGGTAAAGACCCAGTACTTC. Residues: CASSPLEAGVKTQYF.

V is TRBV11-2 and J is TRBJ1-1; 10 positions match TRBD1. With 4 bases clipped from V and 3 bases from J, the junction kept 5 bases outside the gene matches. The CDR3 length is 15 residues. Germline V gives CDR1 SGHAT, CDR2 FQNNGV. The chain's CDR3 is CASSSDRGLDTEAFF. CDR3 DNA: TGTGCCAGCAGCTCAGACAGGGGGCTGGACACTGAAGCTTTCTTT.

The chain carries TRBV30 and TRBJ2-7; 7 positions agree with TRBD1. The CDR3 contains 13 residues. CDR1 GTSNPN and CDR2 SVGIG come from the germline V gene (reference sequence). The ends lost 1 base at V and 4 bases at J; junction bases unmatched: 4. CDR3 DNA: TGTGCCTGGAGTGGAGGGGGCGCGTACGAGCAGTACTTC. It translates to CAWSGGGAYEQYF.

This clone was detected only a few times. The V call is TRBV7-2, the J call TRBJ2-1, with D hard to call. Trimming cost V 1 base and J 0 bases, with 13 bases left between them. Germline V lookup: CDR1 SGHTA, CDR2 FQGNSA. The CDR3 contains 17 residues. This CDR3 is CASSLGRMASSYNEQFF. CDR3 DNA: TGTGCCAGCAGCTTAGGGAGAATGGCTAGCTCCTACAATGAGCAGTTCTTC. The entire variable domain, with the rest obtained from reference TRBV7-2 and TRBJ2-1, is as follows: GAGVSQSPSNKVTEKGKDVELRCDPISGHTALYWYRQSLGQGLEFLIYFQGNSAPDKSGLPSDRFSAERTGGSVSTLTIQRTQQEDSAVYLCASSLGRMASSYNEQFFGPGTRLTVL.

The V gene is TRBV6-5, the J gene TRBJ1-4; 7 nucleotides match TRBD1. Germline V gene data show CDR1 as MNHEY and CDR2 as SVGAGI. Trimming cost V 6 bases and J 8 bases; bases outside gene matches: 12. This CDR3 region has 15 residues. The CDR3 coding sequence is TGTGCCAGCAGCCAACAACAGGGGCGGGGGGAAAAACTGTTTTTT. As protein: CASSQQQGRGEKLFF.

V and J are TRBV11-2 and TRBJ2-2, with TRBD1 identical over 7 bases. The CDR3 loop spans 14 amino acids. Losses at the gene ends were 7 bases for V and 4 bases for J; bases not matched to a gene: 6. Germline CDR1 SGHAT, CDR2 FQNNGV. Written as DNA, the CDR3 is TGTGCCAGCACCGAGGGGGCGAGCACCGGGGAGCTGTTTTTT. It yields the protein CASTEGASTGELFF.

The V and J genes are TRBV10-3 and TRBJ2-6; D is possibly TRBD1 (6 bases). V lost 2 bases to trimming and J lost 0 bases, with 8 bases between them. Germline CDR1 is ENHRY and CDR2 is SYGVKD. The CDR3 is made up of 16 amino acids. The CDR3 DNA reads TGTGCCATCAGTGAGAGGGGGAACTCTGGGGCCAACGTCCTGACTTTC. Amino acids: CAISERGNSGANVLTF.